The clone carrying this T cell receptor (beta chain) is a singleton in its sample. The data are from a study of blood T cell repertoires in COVID-19. Study details: PBMCs, B-cell-depleted T cells, or T cells provided the cDNA or gDNA that made up the material.

The CDR3 is made up of 12 amino acids. V lost 5 bases and J 7 bases, leaving 8 bases between the germline ends. Germline loops: CDR1 SGHTA, CDR2 FQGNSA. Authors' analysis steps: Researchers report that nucleated cell counts were estimated from reference gene primer amplification. Some clones are missing from TCRdb's copy, which holds only in-frame ones; the method was immunoSEQ multiplex PCR. V, J and clone size are those of that table, while D and trimming were read from the DNA. The table records around 150,000 clones, 92% of them present only once. The chain recombines TRBV7-2 with TRBJ2-2, with D unclear. The TCR sequence derives from a young man with COVID-19, enrolled during active disease. Sequenced input: peripheral blood. DNA of the CDR3: TGTGCCAGCAGCATACTCGGCGGGGAGCTGTTTTTT. This encodes CASSILGGELFF.